This T cell receptor (beta chain) was retrieved from a study of blood T cell repertoires in COVID-19. For the study at large: Samples taken during acute and convalescent COVID-19 were collected in the United States, Italy and Spain.

TCRdb keeps only in-frame clones here, not all; method: immunoSEQ multiplex PCR. Found here are under 150,000 clones, around 84% of them singletons; the top ten hold 2% to 2.5%. Enrollees, roughly 18 to 89 years old, lived in 25 or so US areas. CDR3 size: 13 residues. Germline CDR1 reads SGHRS; CDR2 reads YFSETQ. V gave up 0 bases and J gave up 7 bases, with 11 bases separating them. The sample comprised PBMCs or T cells enriched from blood (not recorded which). The J gene is TRBJ2-7, the V gene TRBV5-1; D is perhaps TRBD2 (5 bases). The receptor comes from a man aged 40-50 years with acute COVID-19. The CDR3 here is CASSLEVREEQYF. As DNA, the CDR3 is TGCGCCAGCAGCTTGGAAGTCCGGGAAGAGCAGTACTTC. Variable domain in full (rest from reference TRBV5-1 and TRBJ2-7): KAGVTQTPRYLIKTRGQQVTLSCSPISGHRSVSWYQQTPGQGLQFLFEYFSETQRNKGNFPGRFSGRQFSNSRSEMNVSTLELGDSALYLCASSLEVREEQYFGPGTRLTVT.